The source of this T cell receptor beta chain is a study of human T cells and chemical hapten exposure. Time point given: healthy volunteer bleed at 2 weeks. Researchers extracted total RNA from unfractionated whole blood. Germline V gives CDR1 KGHSH, CDR2 LQKENI. V lost 2 bases to trimming and J lost 6 bases, with 7 bases between them. The CDR3 consists of 12 residues. Authors' data handling: Samples ranged from roughly 23,224 to 700,000 TCRs, with a median of 95,638. MiXCR, run by TCRdb on the RACE reads, gives a single entry per CDR3 protein. TCRdb, rather than the study authors, made the V and J calls. The table shows roughly 100,000 distinct CDR3 sequences, with around 9% occurring only once. About this clonotype: The antigen is undetermined.

Study-wide results and caveats: Those TCRs sitting above 1 in 1000 frequency stayed the same with DPC sensitization.

The clonotype originates from a female donor in good health. Some clones in this sample may be carry-over from other donors' samples. Specimen: whole blood. V and J are TRBV18 and TRBJ1-1; D not resolved. CDR3 nucleotides: TGTGCCAGCTCACCAGGAGCGGCTGAAGCTTTCTTT. Translation: CASSPGAAEAFF.